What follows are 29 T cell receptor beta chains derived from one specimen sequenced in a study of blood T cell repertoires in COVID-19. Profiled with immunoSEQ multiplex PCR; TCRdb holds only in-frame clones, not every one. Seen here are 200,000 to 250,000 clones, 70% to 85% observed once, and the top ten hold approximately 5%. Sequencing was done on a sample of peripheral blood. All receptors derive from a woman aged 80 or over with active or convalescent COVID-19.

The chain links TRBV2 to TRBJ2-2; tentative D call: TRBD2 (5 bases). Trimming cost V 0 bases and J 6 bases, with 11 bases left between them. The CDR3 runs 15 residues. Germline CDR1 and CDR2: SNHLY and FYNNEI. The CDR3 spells CASSEALVGAGELFF. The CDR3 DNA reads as TGTGCCAGCAGTGAAGCGCTGGTCGGGGCCGGGGAGCTGTTTTTT.

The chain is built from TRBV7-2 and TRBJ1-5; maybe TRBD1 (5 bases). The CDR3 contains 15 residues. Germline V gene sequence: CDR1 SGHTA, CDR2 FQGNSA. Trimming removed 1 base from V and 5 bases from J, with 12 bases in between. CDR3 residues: CASSLVAGSYQPQHF. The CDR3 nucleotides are TGTGCCAGCAGCTTAGTGGCAGGGTCCTATCAGCCCCAGCATTTT.

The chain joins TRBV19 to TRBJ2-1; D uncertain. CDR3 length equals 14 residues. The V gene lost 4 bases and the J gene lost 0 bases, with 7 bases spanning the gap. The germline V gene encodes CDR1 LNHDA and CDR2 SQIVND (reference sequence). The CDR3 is CASSRSSSYNEQFF. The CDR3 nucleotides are TGTGCCAGTAGTAGGTCCAGCTCCTACAATGAGCAGTTCTTC.

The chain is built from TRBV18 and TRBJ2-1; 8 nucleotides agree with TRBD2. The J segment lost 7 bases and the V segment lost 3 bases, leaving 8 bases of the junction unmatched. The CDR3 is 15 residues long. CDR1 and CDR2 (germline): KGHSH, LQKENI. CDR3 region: CASSPAGGAGNEQFF. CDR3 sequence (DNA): TGTGCCAGCTCACCGGCCGGGGGGGCCGGGAATGAGCAGTTCTTC. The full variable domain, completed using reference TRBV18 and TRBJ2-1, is NAGVMQNPRHLVRRRGQEARLRCSPMKGHSHVYWYRQLPEEGLKFMVYLQKENIIDESGMPKERFSAEFPKEGPSILRIQQVVRGDSAAYFCASSPAGGAGNEQFFGPGTRLTVL.

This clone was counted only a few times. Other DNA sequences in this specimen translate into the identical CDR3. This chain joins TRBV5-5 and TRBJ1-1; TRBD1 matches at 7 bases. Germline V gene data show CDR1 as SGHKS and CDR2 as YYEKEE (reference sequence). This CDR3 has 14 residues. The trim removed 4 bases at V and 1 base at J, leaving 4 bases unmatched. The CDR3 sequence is CASSPWTGNTEAFF. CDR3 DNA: TGTGCCAGCAGCCCATGGACAGGGAACACTGAAGCTTTCTTT.

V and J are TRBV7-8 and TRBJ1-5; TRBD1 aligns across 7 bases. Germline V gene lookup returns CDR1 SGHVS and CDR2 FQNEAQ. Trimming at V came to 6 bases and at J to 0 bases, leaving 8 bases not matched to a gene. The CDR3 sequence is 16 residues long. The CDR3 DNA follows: TGTGCCAGCAGTAAGTCCGGGACAGATAGCAATCAGCCCCAGCATTTT. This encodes CASSKSGTDSNQPQHF.

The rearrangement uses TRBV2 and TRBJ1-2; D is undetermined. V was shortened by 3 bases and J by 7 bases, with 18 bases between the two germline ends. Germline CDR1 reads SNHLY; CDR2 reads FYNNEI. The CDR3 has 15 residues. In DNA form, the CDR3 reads TGTGCCAGCAGTGATGGTCAGGCACAGAAGATTGGCTACACCTTC. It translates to CASSDGQAQKIGYTF.

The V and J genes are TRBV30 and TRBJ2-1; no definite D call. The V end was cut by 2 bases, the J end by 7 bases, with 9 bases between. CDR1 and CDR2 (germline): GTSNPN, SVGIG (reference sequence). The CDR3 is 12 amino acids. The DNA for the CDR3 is TGTGCCTGGAGTAGAGGCTGGAATGAGCAGTTCTTC. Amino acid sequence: CAWSRGWNEQFF.

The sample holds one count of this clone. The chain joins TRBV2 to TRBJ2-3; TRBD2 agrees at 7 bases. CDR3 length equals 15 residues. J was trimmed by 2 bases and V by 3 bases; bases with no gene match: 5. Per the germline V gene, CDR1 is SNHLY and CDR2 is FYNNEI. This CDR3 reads CASSDASGNTDTQYF. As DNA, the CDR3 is TGTGCCAGCAGTGACGCTAGCGGCAACACAGATACGCAGTATTTT. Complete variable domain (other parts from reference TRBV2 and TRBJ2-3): EPEVTQTPSHQVTQMGQEVILRCVPISNHLYFYWYRQILGQKVEFLVSFYNNEISEKSEIFDDQFSVERPDGSNFTLKIRSTKLEDSAMYFCASSDASGNTDTQYFGPGTRLTVL.

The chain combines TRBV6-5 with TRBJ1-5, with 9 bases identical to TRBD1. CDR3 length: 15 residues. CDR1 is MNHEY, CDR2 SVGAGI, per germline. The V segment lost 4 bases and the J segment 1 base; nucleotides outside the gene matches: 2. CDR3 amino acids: CASSLTGGSNQPQHF. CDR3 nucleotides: TGTGCCAGCAGTTTGACAGGGGGAAGCAATCAGCCCCAGCATTTT.

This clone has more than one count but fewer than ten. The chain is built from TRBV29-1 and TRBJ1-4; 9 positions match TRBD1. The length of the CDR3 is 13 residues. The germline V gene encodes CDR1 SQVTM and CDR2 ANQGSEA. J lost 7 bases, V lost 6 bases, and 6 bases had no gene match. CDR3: CSVKPGQGEKLFF. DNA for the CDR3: TGCAGCGTAAAACCGGGACAGGGTGAAAAACTGTTTTTT. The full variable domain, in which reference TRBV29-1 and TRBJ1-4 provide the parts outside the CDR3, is SAVISQKPSRDICQRGTSLTIQCQVDSQVTMMFWYRQQPGQSLTLIATANQGSEATYESGFVIDKFPISRPNLTFSTLTVSNMSPEDSSIYLCSVKPGQGEKLFFGSGTQLSVL.

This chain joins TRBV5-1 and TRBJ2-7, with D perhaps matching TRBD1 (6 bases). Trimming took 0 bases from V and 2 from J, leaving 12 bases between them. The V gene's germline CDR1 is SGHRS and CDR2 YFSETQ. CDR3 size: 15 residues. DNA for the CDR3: TGCGCCAGCAGCTTGGGCCCAGGGGCGACCTACGAGCAGTACTTC. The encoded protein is CASSLGPGATYEQYF.

CDR3 protein: CASSSRLAGEGEQYF. The CDR3 DNA reads as TGTGCCAGCAGCTCGAGACTAGCGGGAGAAGGCGAGCAGTACTTC. The chain joins TRBV5-5 to TRBJ2-7, with 12 positions matching TRBD2. V lost 3 bases and J lost 6; bases outside the gene matches: 7. This CDR3 region has 15 residues. CDR1 is SGHKS and CDR2 is YYEKEE in the germline V gene (reference sequence). Full variable domain (outside the CDR3, taken from reference TRBV5-5 and TRBJ2-7): DAGVTQSPTHLIKTRGQQVTLRCSPISGHKSVSWYQQVLGQGPQFIFQYYEKEERGRGNFPDRFSARQFPNYSSELNVNALLLGDSALYLCASSSRLAGEGEQYFGPGTRLTVT.

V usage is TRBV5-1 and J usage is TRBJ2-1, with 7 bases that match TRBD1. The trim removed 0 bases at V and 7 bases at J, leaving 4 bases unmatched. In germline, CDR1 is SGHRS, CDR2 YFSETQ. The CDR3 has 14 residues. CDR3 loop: CASSLGQGWNEQFF. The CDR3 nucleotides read TGCGCCAGCAGCTTGGGACAGGGTTGGAATGAGCAGTTCTTC.

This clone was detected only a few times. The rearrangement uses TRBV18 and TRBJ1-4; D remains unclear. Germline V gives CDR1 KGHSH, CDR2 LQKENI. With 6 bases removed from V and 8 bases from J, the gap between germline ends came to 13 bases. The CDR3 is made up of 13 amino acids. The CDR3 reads CASSRDPLEKLFF. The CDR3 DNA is TGTGCCAGCTCGCGGGATCCCCTCGAAAAACTGTTTTTT.

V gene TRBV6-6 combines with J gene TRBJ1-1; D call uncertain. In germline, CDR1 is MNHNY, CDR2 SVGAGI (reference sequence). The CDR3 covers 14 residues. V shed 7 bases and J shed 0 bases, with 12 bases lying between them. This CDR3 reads CASISAAMNTEAFF. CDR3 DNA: TGTGCCAGCATTAGCGCGGCTATGAACACTGAAGCTTTCTTT.

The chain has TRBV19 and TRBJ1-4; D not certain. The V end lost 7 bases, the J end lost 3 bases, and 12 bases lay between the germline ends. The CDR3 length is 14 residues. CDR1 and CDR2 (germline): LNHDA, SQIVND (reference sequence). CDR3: CASTGRASNEKLFF. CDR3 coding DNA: TGTGCCAGTACCGGGAGGGCTTCTAATGAAAAACTGTTTTTT.

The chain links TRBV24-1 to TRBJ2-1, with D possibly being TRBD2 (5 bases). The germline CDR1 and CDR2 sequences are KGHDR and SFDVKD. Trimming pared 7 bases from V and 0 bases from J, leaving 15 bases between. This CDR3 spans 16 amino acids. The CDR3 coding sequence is TGTGCCACCAGCGGGATGTCAGTAAGCTCCTACAATGAGCAGTTCTTC. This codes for CATSGMSVSSYNEQFF.

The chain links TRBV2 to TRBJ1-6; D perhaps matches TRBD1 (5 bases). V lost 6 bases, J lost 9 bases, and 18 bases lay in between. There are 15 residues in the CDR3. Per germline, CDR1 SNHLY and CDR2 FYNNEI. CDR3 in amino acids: CASRPGLSPSSPLHF. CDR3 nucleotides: TGTGCCAGCAGACCGGGACTCTCCCCAAGTTCACCCCTCCACTTT.

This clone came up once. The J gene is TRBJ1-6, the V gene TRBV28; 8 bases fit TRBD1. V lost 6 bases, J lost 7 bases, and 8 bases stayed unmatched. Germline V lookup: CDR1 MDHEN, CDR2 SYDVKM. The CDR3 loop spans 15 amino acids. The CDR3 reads CASRTGDRGNSPLHF. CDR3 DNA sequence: TGTGCCAGCAGGACAGGGGATAGGGGCAATTCACCCCTCCACTTT.

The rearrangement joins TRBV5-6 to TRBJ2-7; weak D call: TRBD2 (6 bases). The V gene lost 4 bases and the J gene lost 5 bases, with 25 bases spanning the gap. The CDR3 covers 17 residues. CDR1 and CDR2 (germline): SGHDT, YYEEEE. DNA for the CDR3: TGTGCCAGCAGCCCGCGCTCTCTAGCGTACTATGGCGACGAGCAGTACTTC. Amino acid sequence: CASSPRSLAYYGDEQYF.

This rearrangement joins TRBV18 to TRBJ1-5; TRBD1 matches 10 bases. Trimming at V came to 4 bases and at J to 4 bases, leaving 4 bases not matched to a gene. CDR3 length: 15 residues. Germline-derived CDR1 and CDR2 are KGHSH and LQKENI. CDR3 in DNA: TGTGCCAGCTCACATGGGACAGGGGTGAATCAGCCCCAGCATTTT. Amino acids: CASSHGTGVNQPQHF.

CDR3 nucleotides: TGTGCCAGCAGCCAAAGGGGGCAGGGAACCCTGAATCAGCCCCAGCATTTT. The encoded protein is CASSQRGQGTLNQPQHF. The chain carries TRBV2 and TRBJ1-5, with 7 bases that match TRBD1. Germline assignment: CDR1 SNHLY and CDR2 FYNNEI. This CDR3 contains 17 residues. V dropped 6 bases and J dropped 4; count of bases not matched to a gene: 15.

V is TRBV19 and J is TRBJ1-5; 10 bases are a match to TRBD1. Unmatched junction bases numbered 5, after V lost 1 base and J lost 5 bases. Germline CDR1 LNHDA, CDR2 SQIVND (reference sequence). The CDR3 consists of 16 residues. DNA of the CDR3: TGTGCCAGTAGTATAGTAGTAGGGACAGGGGATCAGCCCCAGCATTTT. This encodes CASSIVVGTGDQPQHF.

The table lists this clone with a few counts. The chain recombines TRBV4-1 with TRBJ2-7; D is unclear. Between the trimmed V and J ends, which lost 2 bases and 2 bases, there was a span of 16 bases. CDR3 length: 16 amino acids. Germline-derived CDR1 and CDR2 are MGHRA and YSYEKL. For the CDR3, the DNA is TGCGCCAGCAGCCAAATAGCAAGACCGCGACCCTACGAGCAGTACTTC. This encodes CASSQIARPRPYEQYF.

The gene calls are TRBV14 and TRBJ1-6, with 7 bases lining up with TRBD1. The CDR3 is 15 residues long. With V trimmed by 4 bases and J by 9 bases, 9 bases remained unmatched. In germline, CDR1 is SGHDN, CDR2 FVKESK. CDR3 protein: CASSLYSQGSSPLHF. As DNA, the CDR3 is TGTGCCAGCAGCCTATATTCACAGGGGAGTTCACCCCTCCACTTT.

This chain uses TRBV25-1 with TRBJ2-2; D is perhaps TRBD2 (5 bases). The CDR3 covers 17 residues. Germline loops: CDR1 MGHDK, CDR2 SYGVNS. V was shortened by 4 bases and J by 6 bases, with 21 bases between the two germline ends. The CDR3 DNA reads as TGTGCCAGCAGTGTGGAAGGGTACATAGGGAGAGCCGGGGAGCTGTTTTTT. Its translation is CASSVEGYIGRAGELFF.

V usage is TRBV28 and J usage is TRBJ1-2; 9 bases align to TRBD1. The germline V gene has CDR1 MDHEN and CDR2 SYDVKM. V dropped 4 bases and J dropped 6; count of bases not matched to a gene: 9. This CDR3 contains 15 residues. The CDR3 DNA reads TGTGCCAGCAGTTCCTACGGACAGGGGATCGATGGCTACACCTTC. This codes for CASSSYGQGIDGYTF.

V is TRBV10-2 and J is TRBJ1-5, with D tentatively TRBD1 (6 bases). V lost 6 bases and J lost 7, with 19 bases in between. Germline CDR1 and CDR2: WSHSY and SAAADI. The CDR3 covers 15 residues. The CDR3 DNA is TGCGCCAGCAGACTTACCGGGACACCCCTCCAGCCCCAGCATTTT. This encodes CASRLTGTPLQPQHF.